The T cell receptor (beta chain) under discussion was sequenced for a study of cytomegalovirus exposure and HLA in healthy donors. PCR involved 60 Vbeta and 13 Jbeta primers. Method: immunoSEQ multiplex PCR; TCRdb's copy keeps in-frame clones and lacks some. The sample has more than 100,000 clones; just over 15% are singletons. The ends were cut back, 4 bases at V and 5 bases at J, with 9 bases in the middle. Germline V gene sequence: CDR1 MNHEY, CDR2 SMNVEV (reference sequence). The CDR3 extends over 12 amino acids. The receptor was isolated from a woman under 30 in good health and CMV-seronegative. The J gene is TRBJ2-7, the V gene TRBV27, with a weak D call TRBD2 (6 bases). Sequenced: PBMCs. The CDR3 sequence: CASSSSGDEQYF. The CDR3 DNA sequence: TGTGCCAGCAGTTCCTCGGGGGACGAGCAGTACTTC.